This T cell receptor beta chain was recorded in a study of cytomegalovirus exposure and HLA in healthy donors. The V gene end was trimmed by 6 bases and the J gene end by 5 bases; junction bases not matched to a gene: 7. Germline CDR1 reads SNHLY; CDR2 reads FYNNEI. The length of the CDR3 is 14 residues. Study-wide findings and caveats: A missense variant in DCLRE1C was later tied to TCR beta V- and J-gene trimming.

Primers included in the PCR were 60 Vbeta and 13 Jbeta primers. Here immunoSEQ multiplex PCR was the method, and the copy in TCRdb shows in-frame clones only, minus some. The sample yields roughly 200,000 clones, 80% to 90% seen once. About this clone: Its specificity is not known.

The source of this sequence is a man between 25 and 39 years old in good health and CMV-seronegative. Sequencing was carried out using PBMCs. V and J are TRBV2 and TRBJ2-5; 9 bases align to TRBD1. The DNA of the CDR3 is TGTGCCAGCAGACCGACAGGGGGAGGTGAGACCCAGTACTTC. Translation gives CASRPTGGGETQYF.